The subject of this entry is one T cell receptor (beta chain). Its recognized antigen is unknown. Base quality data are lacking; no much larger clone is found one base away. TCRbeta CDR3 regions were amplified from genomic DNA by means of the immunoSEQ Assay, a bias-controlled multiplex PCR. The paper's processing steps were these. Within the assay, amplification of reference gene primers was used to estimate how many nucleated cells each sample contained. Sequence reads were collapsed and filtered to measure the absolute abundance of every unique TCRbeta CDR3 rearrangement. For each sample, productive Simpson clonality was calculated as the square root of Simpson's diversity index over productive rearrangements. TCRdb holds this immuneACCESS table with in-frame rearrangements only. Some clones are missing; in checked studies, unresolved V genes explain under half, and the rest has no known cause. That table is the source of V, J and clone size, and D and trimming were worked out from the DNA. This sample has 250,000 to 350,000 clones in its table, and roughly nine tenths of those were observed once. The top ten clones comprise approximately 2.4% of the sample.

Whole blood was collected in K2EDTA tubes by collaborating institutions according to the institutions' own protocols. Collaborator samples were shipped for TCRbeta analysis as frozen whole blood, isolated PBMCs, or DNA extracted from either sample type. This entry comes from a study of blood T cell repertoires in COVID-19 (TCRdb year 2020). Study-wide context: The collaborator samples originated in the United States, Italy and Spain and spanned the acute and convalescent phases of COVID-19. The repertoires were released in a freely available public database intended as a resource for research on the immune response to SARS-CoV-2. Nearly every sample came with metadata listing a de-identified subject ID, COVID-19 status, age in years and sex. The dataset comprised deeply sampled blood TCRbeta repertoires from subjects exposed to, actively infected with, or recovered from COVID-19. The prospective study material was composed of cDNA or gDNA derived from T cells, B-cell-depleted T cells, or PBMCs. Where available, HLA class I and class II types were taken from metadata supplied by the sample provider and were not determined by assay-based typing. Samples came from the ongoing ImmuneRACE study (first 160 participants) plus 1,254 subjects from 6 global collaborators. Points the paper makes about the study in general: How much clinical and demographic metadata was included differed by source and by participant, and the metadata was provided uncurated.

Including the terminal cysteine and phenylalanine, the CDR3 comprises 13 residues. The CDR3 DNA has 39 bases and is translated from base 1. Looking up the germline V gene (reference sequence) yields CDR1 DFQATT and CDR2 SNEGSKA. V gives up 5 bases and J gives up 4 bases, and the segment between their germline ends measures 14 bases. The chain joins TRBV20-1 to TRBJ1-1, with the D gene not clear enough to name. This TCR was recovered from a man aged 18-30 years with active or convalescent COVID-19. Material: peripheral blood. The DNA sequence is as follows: TGCAGTGCTCGTGCCAGAGGGAGCACTGAAGCTTTCTTT. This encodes CSARARGSTEAFF.